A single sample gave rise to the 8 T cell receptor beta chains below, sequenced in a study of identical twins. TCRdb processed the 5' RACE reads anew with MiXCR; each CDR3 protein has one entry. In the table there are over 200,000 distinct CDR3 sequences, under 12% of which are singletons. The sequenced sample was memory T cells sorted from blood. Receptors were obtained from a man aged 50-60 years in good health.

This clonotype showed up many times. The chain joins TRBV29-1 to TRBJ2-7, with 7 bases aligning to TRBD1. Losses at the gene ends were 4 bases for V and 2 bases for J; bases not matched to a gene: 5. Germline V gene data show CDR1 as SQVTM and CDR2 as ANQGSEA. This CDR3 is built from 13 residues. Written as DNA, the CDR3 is TGCAGCGTTGTCCGACAGGGAGCCTACGAGCAGTACTTC. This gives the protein CSVVRQGAYEQYF.

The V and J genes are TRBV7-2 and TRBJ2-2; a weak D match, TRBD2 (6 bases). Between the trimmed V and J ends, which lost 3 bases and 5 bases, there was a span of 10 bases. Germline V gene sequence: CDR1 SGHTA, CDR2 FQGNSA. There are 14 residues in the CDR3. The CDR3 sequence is CASSFISGTGELFF. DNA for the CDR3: TGTGCCAGCAGCTTTATTAGCGGAACCGGGGAGCTGTTTTTT.

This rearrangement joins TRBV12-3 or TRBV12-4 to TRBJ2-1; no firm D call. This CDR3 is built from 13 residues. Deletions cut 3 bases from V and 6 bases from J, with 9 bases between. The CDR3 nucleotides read TGTGCCAGCAGTTTGTCTAGTTTCAATGAGCAGTTCTTC. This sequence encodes CASSLSSFNEQFF.

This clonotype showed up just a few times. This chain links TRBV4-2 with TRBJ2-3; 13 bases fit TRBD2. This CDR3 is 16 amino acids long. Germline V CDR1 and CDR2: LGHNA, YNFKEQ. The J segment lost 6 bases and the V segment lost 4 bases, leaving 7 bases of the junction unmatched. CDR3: CASSPRLAGGSDTQYF. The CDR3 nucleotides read TGTGCCAGCAGCCCACGACTAGCGGGAGGATCGGATACGCAGTATTTT.

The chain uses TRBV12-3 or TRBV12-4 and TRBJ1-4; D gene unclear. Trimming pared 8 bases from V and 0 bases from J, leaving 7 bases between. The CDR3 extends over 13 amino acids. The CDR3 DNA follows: TGTGCCAGCCAGGTCTCAACTAATGAAAAACTGTTTTTT. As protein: CASQVSTNEKLFF.

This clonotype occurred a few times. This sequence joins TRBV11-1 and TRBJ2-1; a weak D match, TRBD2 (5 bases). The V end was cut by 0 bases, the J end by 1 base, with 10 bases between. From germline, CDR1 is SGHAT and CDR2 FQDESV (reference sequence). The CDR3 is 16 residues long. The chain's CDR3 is CASSLARGRSYNEQFF. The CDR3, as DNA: TGTGCCAGCAGCTTAGCTAGAGGGCGTTCCTACAATGAGCAGTTCTTC.

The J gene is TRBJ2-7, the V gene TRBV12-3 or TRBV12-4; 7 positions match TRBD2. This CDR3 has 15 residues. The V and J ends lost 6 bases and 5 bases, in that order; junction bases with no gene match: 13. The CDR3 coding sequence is TGTGCCAGCAGCCGTGGGGGGGTTAGTCTAGACGAGCAGTACTTC. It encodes CASSRGGVSLDEQYF.

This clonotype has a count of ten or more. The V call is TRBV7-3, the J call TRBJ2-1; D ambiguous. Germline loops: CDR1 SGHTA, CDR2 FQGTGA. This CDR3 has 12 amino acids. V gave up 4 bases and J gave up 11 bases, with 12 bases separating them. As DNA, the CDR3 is TGTGCCAGCAGCTCCGGACCCAGACAGCAGTTCTTC. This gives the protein CASSSGPRQQFF.